The 17 T cell receptor beta chains reported below all come from one sample, sequenced in a study of CD8 T cells in ankylosing spondylitis. Study findings and constraints: What seemed typical of ankylosing spondylitis blood was a TCR beta motif built from about eight highly homologous variants.

Which antigens these TCRs recognize remains unknown. A single record per CDR3 protein comes from TCRdb applying MiXCR to the 5' RACE reads. The sample yields fewer than 650,000 distinct CDR3 sequences, about 13% seen once. Material: blood, either unsorted or a sorted T cell fraction (not recorded which). All receptors derive from a male donor with ankylosing spondylitis.

J is TRBJ2-1 and V is TRBV20-1; perhaps TRBD2 as D (5 bases). This CDR3 has 12 residues. Germline V gene sequence: CDR1 DFQATT, CDR2 SNEGSKA (reference sequence). The V end was cut by 6 bases, the J end by 9 bases, with 15 bases between. CDR3 coding DNA: TGCAGTGCCAGCGGTGCTGTGGGTGAGCAGTTCTTC. This sequence encodes CSASGAVGEQFF.

A few counts support this clonotype. This chain connects TRBV10-3 to TRBJ1-1, with a possible D match to TRBD1 (5 bases). The CDR3 contains 14 residues. Trimming pared 7 bases from V and 3 bases from J, leaving 15 bases between. The germline V gene encodes CDR1 ENHRY and CDR2 SYGVKD. The CDR3: CAITTALRDTEAFF. CDR3 bases: TGTGCCATCACTACGGCCCTCAGGGACACTGAAGCTTTCTTT.

With respect to this clonotype: A read error may produce the germline difference seen at one junction end. The V and J genes are TRBV5-1 and TRBJ1-3; no definite D call. CDR1 is SGHRS and CDR2 is YFSETQ in the germline V gene. The CDR3 spans 15 residues. The CDR3 here is CASSQDWSSENTIYF. The CDR3 DNA follows: TGCGCCAGCAGCCAGGACTGGAGCTCTGAAAACACCATATATTTT.

The chain joins TRBV19 to TRBJ2-7; D might be TRBD1 or TRBD2, each matching 5 bases. Per germline, CDR1 LNHDA and CDR2 SQIVND (reference sequence). Trimming shortened V by 3 bases and J by 2 bases, and 8 bases separated the two germline ends. The CDR3 contains 13 residues. DNA of the CDR3: TGTGCCAGTAGTATTCGGGACCCCTACGAGCAGTACTTC. It translates to CASSIRDPYEQYF.

This clonotype was seen a handful of times. The chain employs TRBV29-1 and TRBJ2-1; the D gene is possibly TRBD2 (6 bases). Between the trimmed V and J ends, which lost 4 bases and 5 bases, there was a span of 21 bases. The germline V gene has CDR1 SQVTM and CDR2 ANQGSEA. CDR3 length equals 16 residues. The CDR3 DNA reads TGCAGCGTTGGGGTATACGGGGGAGGTGGAGACAATGAGCAGTTCTTC. Encoded protein: CSVGVYGGGGDNEQFF.

This clonotype was detected many times. This sequence joins TRBV5-1 and TRBJ1-4; D remains unclear. V was cut by 3 bases and J by 13 bases, with 16 bases left in between. Per germline, CDR1 SGHRS and CDR2 YFSETQ. CDR3 length: 13 amino acids. The CDR3 sequence is CASSYGQESRLFF. The CDR3 coding sequence is TGCGCCAGCAGCTATGGTCAAGAGAGTAGACTGTTTTTT.

This chain links TRBV20-1 with TRBJ2-5; perhaps D is TRBD1 or TRBD2 (5 bases each). Germline V gene data show CDR1 as DFQATT and CDR2 as SNEGSKA (reference sequence). The CDR3 spans 11 residues. The V end was cut by 5 bases, the J end by 10 bases, with 14 bases between. CDR3 residues: CSAGTDGYQYF. CDR3 in DNA: TGCAGTGCTGGGACCGACGGATACCAGTACTTC.

The chain combines TRBV18 with TRBJ2-1, with a weak D call TRBD2 (6 bases). The germline V gene has CDR1 KGHSH and CDR2 LQKENI. The length of the CDR3 is 14 residues. V gave up 3 bases and J gave up 7 bases, with 13 bases separating them. The CDR3 bases are TGTGCCAGCTCACCCTCAGAGGCGGGGAATGAGCAGTTCTTC. It yields the protein CASSPSEAGNEQFF.

This chain connects TRBV5-4 to TRBJ1-1, with 9 bases aligning to TRBD1. Germline V lookup: CDR1 SGHNT, CDR2 YYREEE (reference sequence). The ends lost 9 bases at V and 5 bases at J; junction bases unmatched: 14. This CDR3 region has 15 residues. The CDR3 reads CATKSGQGLRTEAFF. CDR3 sequence (DNA): TGTGCCACCAAGAGCGGACAGGGGTTGCGGACTGAAGCTTTCTTT.

This clonotype was counted between two and nine times. The chain links TRBV12-3 or TRBV12-4 to TRBJ1-2, with 8 bases that match TRBD1. The length of the CDR3 is 15 residues. V was clipped by 3 bases and J by 7 bases; unmatched bases: 10. Here the CDR3 DNA reads TGTGCCAGCAGTTTTCGGCGACAGGGGACGAGTGGCTACACCTTC. Protein product: CASSFRRQGTSGYTF.

V is TRBV21-1 and J is TRBJ1-2; the table names TRBD1, a call not compared with the DNA. TRBV21-1 is a pseudogene segment. The CDR3 extends over 17 amino acids. CDR3 sequence: CASNLIGQGWAPMGYTF. CDR3 in DNA: TGTGCCAGCAACCTTATAGGACAGGGATGGGCGCCTATGGGCTACACCTTC.

The rearrangement links TRBV29-1 to TRBJ1-2; D gene uncertain. The germline gives CDR1 SQVTM, CDR2 ANQGSEA. The CDR3 runs to 11 residues. The V end lost 5 bases, the J end lost 8 bases, and 12 bases lay between the germline ends. The CDR3 loop is CSVSMRRGYTF. For the CDR3, the DNA is TGCAGCGTTTCTATGAGGCGAGGCTACACCTTC.

This clonotype was counted only a few times. V gene TRBV4-2 combines with J gene TRBJ2-2, with unresolved D. The CDR3 is 16 residues long. The V end lost 1 base, the J end lost 5 bases, and 14 bases lay between the germline ends. Germline V CDR1 and CDR2: LGHNA, YNFKEQ. The CDR3: CASSQGGKGSTGELFF. CDR3 DNA: TGTGCCAGCAGCCAAGGTGGGAAGGGTTCGACCGGGGAGCTGTTTTTT.

V gene TRBV20-1 combines with J gene TRBJ1-2, with 10 bases aligning to TRBD1. The CDR3 spans 14 residues. J lost 3 bases, V lost 6 bases, and 7 bases had no gene match. From germline, CDR1 is DFQATT and CDR2 SNEGSKA (reference sequence). DNA for the CDR3: TGCAGTGCCAGGAAGACAGGGGGCTACTATGGCTACACCTTC. Its protein product is CSARKTGGYYGYTF.

This clonotype was seen more than once but under ten times. CDR3 residues: CATSSGTGPYEQYF. The DNA of the CDR3 is TGTGCCACCAGTTCCGGGACAGGACCTTACGAGCAGTACTTC. V usage is TRBV24-1 and J usage is TRBJ2-7; 8 bases fit TRBD1. V lost 6 bases and J lost 4; bases outside the gene matches: 7. The CDR3 loop spans 14 amino acids. CDR1 KGHDR and CDR2 SFDVKD come from the germline V gene.

This chain joins TRBV10-3 and TRBJ1-5, with a weak D call TRBD1 (6 bases). Trimming pared 0 bases from V and 0 bases from J, leaving 9 bases between. Germline-derived CDR1 and CDR2 are ENHRY and SYGVKD. The CDR3 totals 16 residues. CDR3 bases: TGTGCCATCAGTGAGTCGGGACACAATAGCAATCAGCCCCAGCATTTT. Translated: CAISESGHNSNQPQHF.

This clonotype was observed a handful of times. The J gene is TRBJ1-5, the V gene TRBV20-1; 9 bases agree with TRBD1. The trim removed 7 bases at V and 6 bases at J, leaving 7 bases unmatched. The CDR3 has 13 residues. Germline CDR1 is DFQATT and CDR2 is SNEGSKA (reference sequence). CDR3 amino acids: CSVADRGGQPQHF. The CDR3 bases are TGCAGTGTCGCGGACAGGGGAGGTCAGCCCCAGCATTTT.